The following is a T cell receptor beta chain sequence with its context. What it binds is unknown. The source of the sample is a study of cytotoxic CD8 clonotypes in ibrutinib-treated CLL. Study-wide context: Among the samples, the mean was about 260,000 productive templates and 85,000 to 100,000 productive rearrangements. Study-level findings and limits: Samples from sustained-remission and progressing patients were taken at different times. Among the clonotypes, public ones were uncommon and contracted or held stable on treatment.

This CDR3 has 11 residues. The germline V and J ends were trimmed by 4 bases and 10 bases, with 13 bases remaining between them. Germline CDR1 DFQATT, CDR2 SNEGSKA (reference sequence). A 1 in 200,000 to 1 in 1 million T cell depth was the sequencing target. Sequencing used immunoSEQ multiplex PCR; TCRdb keeps in-frame clones, though not all of them. The sample gives hundreds of thousands of clones, 70% of which show up once; just over 15% is in the top ten. The clonotype originates from a human donor with chronic lymphocytic leukemia. This material consisted of PBMCs, taken after 24 months of ibrutinib treatment. The gene calls are TRBV20-1 and TRBJ1-1; D not certain. The CDR3 here is CSAMGGLGAFF. The CDR3 DNA reads TGCAGTGCTATGGGCGGCCTTGGAGCTTTCTTT.